Below are 26 T cell receptor beta chains sequenced from a single sample in a study of metastatic and nonmetastatic thyroid tumors. With MiXCR, TCRdb reprocessed the PCR reads. Among 25,000 to 30,000 clones listed, around 16% were seen once. Patients underwent thyroid surgery, and none had received any treatment before it. The sample taken for sequencing was blood. These TCRs come from a male donor with papillary thyroid cancer or a benign thyroid nodule (not recorded which). Some clones in this sample may be carry-over from other donors' samples.

Details on this clone: At one end, the junction sequence differs from germline, possibly due to a read error. V usage is TRBV27 and J usage is TRBJ2-5; 12 nucleotides match TRBD2. Germline CDR1 and CDR2: MNHEY and SMNVEV (reference sequence). This CDR3 has 19 amino acids. The CDR3 region has the DNA TGTGCCAGCAGGAAATCTAGCGGGAGGGGAGTAGGGGGACAAGAGACCAAGTACTTC. This encodes CASRKSSGRGVGGQETKYF.

The gene calls are TRBV6-1 and TRBJ2-7; D possibly corresponds to TRBD1 (8 bases). The CDR3 sequence is 15 residues long. Between the trimmed V and J ends, which lost 5 bases and 7 bases, there was a span of 21 bases. Germline assignment: CDR1 MNHNS and CDR2 SASEGT. This CDR3 is CASSWGGQVGREQYF. DNA for the CDR3: TGTGCCAGCAGTTGGGGGGGACAGGTCGGGAGAGAGCAGTACTTC.

In this sample, this clone turned up a few times. This chain uses TRBV7-2 with TRBJ2-3, with no clear D. The CDR3 is 11 amino acids. CDR1 and CDR2 from the germline V gene are SGHTA and FQGNSA. The V and J ends lost 1 base and 9 bases respectively, with 5 bases between them. The DNA for the CDR3 is TGTGCCAGCAGCTTAGTGGAGACGCAGTATTTT. As protein: CASSLVETQYF.

This clone was found a few times. The V gene is TRBV11-2, the J gene TRBJ1-1, with no clear D. Trimming stripped 4 bases from V and 4 bases from J, with 16 bases between. CDR3 size: 15 residues. The germline V gene has CDR1 SGHAT and CDR2 FQNNGV. CDR3 bases: TGTGCCAGCAGCTCCCAGCAGGCGTTGGGCACTGAAGCTTTCTTT. Protein sequence: CASSSQQALGTEAFF. Based on the CDR3 plus reference TRBV11-2 and TRBJ1-1, the full variable domain is EAGVAQSPRYKIIEKRQSVAFWCNPISGHATLYWYQQILGQGPKLLIQFQNNGVVDDSQLPKDRFSAERLKGVDSTLKIQPAKLEDSAVYLCASSSQQALGTEAFFGQGTRLTVV.

In this sample, this clone turned up a few times. One end of the junction fails to match germline, which may point to a read error. The genes are TRBV6-4 and TRBJ2-2; TRBD2 matches at 8 bases. The germline CDR1 and CDR2 sequences are MRHNA and SNTAGT. The CDR3 is 15 residues long. CDR3 nucleotides: TGTGCCAGCGCGAACTTTAGCGGGAACAACGGGGAGCTGTTTTTT. Translated, it gives CASANFSGNNGELFF.

There are many counts of this clone. The CDR3 coding sequence is TGTGCCATTCGGGAAGGGCCCTCCTTGGAGCAGTTCTTC. This encodes CAIREGPSLEQFF. The chain recombines TRBV7-9 with TRBJ2-1; perhaps TRBD2 as D (5 bases). The CDR3 consists of 13 residues. Trimming cost V 10 bases and J 10 bases, with 20 bases left between them. Per the germline V gene, CDR1 is SEHNR and CDR2 is FQNEAQ (reference sequence).

This clone has a handful of counts. The rearrangement links TRBV2 to TRBJ1-5; TRBD1 matches at 7 bases. There are 14 residues in the CDR3. Germline V CDR1 and CDR2: SNHLY, FYNNEI. J gave up 4 bases and V 6 bases, and 6 bases lay outside the gene matches. CDR3 sequence reads: CASSGIQGNQPQHF. In DNA form, the CDR3 reads TGTGCCAGCAGCGGTATACAGGGGAATCAGCCCCAGCATTTT.

This clone has a count of ten or more. V gene TRBV5-1 combines with J gene TRBJ2-7; 10 bases are a match to TRBD1. The CDR3 consists of 15 residues. From germline, CDR1 is SGHRS and CDR2 YFSETQ. V was clipped by 4 bases and J by 6 bases; unmatched bases: 10. The CDR3 loop reads CASSPVGTGVPEQYF. The CDR3 DNA sequence: TGCGCCAGCAGCCCGGTGGGGACAGGGGTGCCCGAGCAGTACTTC.

This clone was recorded many times. This CDR3 reads CASSVGQGALNEQYF. CDR3 DNA: TGTGCCAGCAGCGTAGGGCAGGGGGCTTTAAACGAGCAGTACTTC. The chain combines TRBV9 with TRBJ2-7, with 8 bases lining up with TRBD1. The germline V gene encodes CDR1 SGDLS and CDR2 YYNGEE. J gave up 5 bases and V 0 bases, and 7 bases lay outside the gene matches. This CDR3 is built from 15 residues.

Ten or more counts support this clone. The V gene is TRBV3-1, the J gene TRBJ2-1; D perhaps matches TRBD1 (5 bases). With 0 bases removed from V and 7 bases from J, the gap between germline ends came to 10 bases. This CDR3 is built from 14 residues. Per the germline V gene, CDR1 is LGHDT and CDR2 is YNNKEL (reference sequence). The CDR3 DNA reads TGTGCCAGCAGCCAAGAGATAGGGGTGAATGAGCAGTTCTTC. Residues: CASSQEIGVNEQFF.

This clone was recorded many times. The chain combines TRBV30 with TRBJ2-1, with D perhaps TRBD1 or TRBD2 (5 bases each). The CDR3 is made up of 12 amino acids. Germline V gene lookup returns CDR1 GTSNPN and CDR2 SVGIG (reference sequence). V lost 4 bases and J lost 9, with 13 bases in between. The CDR3 spells CAWNSWGSEQFF. CDR3 nucleotide sequence: TGTGCCTGGAATTCATGGGGGAGTGAGCAGTTCTTC.

This clone was detected many times. The chain employs TRBV5-6 and TRBJ2-3; no firm D call. The germline gives CDR1 SGHDT, CDR2 YYEEEE. Between the trimmed V and J ends, which lost 0 bases and 3 bases, there was a span of 11 bases. The CDR3 sequence is 15 residues long. Here the CDR3 DNA reads TGTGCCAGCAGCTTGGACTACCCTGGGACAGATACGCAGTATTTT. Encoded protein: CASSLDYPGTDTQYF.

Notes on this clone: A much bigger clone sits one base away, suggesting this may be a read error. Other DNA sequences of this sample code for an identical CDR3. The gene calls are TRBV7-2 and TRBJ1-4, with 8 positions matching TRBD1. Germline V gene sequence: CDR1 SGHTA, CDR2 FQGNSA. The CDR3 length is 16 residues. The DNA for the CDR3 is TGTGCCAGCAGCTTAGCTCTGGTCACAGGGGGGCCCAAACTGTTTTTC. As protein: CASSLALVTGGPKLFF.

This clone is classed as medium-sized (0.01 to 0.1%). The chain employs TRBV11-2 and TRBJ1-2, with D possibly TRBD1 on 6 matching bases. Germline lookup yields CDR1 SGHAT and CDR2 FQNNGV. Trimming cost V 4 bases and J 4 bases, with 13 bases left between them. The CDR3 length is 14 residues. The CDR3 protein is CASSSDRFVYGYTF. CDR3 coding DNA: TGTGCCAGCAGCTCCGACAGGTTCGTCTATGGCTACACCTTC.

The sample holds many counts of this clone. This sequence joins TRBV4-2 and TRBJ2-4; tentative D call: TRBD2 (5 bases). This CDR3 comprises 16 residues. Trimming took off 0 bases at V and 7 bases at J, with 16 bases between the two ends. Germline V lookup: CDR1 LGHNA, CDR2 YNFKEQ. The CDR3 region is CASSQEWRQAGNIQYF. For the CDR3, the DNA is TGTGCCAGCAGCCAAGAATGGAGGCAGGCTGGGAACATTCAGTACTTC.

J is TRBJ2-7 and V is TRBV12-3 or TRBV12-4; maybe TRBD1 (5 bases). V lost 1 base and J 3 bases, leaving 7 bases between the germline ends. This CDR3 is 13 amino acids long. Written as DNA, the CDR3 is TGTGCCAGCAGTTTAGGGCAGGGCTACGAGCAGTACTTC. It encodes CASSLGQGYEQYF.

At least ten counts were recorded for this clone. This chain links TRBV20-1 with TRBJ1-3, with D perhaps matching TRBD1 (5 bases). The CDR3 has 17 amino acids. The ends were cut back, 0 bases at V and 7 bases at J, with 22 bases in the middle. Germline CDR1 is DFQATT and CDR2 is SNEGSKA (reference sequence). The CDR3 nucleotides are TGCAGTGCTAGAGACATACCCGGGACGGTGGATAGTAACACCATATATTTT. Amino acids: CSARDIPGTVDSNTIYF.

This clone was recorded at least ten times. This chain links TRBV30 with TRBJ2-7; 9 positions match TRBD2. The V and J ends lost 1 base and 6 bases, in that order; junction bases with no gene match: 4. Per the germline V gene, CDR1 is GTSNPN and CDR2 is SVGIG (reference sequence). The CDR3 is 13 amino acids. CDR3 residues: CAWSAGLASEQYF. The CDR3 DNA reads TGTGCCTGGAGTGCGGGACTAGCATCCGAGCAGTACTTC.

The chain joins TRBV27 to TRBJ2-3, with 7 bases identical to TRBD2. The ends lost 5 bases at V and 2 bases at J; junction bases unmatched: 7. CDR3 length: 15 amino acids. Germline V lookup: CDR1 MNHEY, CDR2 SMNVEV (reference sequence). The CDR3 region has the DNA TGTGCCAGCAGTCATTTTGCGGGAGCCACAGATACGCAGTATTTT. This translates into CASSHFAGATDTQYF.

This clone was seen a handful of times. The genes are TRBV28 and TRBJ1-2, with a tentative D call TRBD1 (5 bases). The V end lost 7 bases, the J end lost 8 bases, and 20 bases lay between the germline ends. In germline, CDR1 is MDHEN, CDR2 SYDVKM. The CDR3 totals 14 residues. The CDR3 DNA sequence: TGTGCCAGCATAACCCGGGGCAGCGGGGGAGGCTACACCTTC. It translates to CASITRGSGGGYTF.

This sequence joins TRBV15 and TRBJ2-7, with a tentative D call TRBD2 (5 bases). Germline V gene lookup returns CDR1 LNHNV and CDR2 YYDKDF (reference sequence). Trimming pared 4 bases from V and 4 bases from J, leaving 17 bases between. CDR3 length: 15 residues. The CDR3 DNA sequence: TGTGCCACCAGCATATACCGGGGATTGAAGTACGAGCAGTACTTC. Protein product: CATSIYRGLKYEQYF.

This clone was seen ten or more times. A much larger clone lies one base from this, so it may be a read error. In the same sample, other DNA sequences code for this CDR3. This sequence joins TRBV19 and TRBJ2-7; D not resolved. The CDR3 has 15 amino acids. The germline gives CDR1 LNHDA, CDR2 SQIVND (reference sequence). V was cut by 1 base and J by 5 bases, with 15 bases left in between. CDR3 loop: CASSIVGRRADEQYF. The CDR3 nucleotides are TGTGCCAGTAGTATAGTTGGAAGGCGTGCCGACGAGCAGTACTTC.

V and J are TRBV20-1 and TRBJ2-7, with D maybe TRBD1 (6 bases). This CDR3 spans 13 amino acids. V was cut by 5 bases and J by 4 bases, with 15 bases left in between. Germline CDR1 DFQATT, CDR2 SNEGSKA (reference sequence). Here the CDR3 reads CSADITGKYEQYF. CDR3 DNA sequence: TGCAGTGCTGATATTACAGGGAAATACGAGCAGTACTTC.

The sample holds a few counts of this clone. The V gene is TRBV6-1, the J gene TRBJ2-1; 12 nucleotides align to TRBD2. The CDR3 runs to 14 residues. Per germline, CDR1 MNHNS and CDR2 SASEGT. V lost 8 bases and J lost 4; bases outside the gene matches: 3. The CDR3 region has the DNA TGTGCCAGCTCGACTAGCGGGGGATACAATGAGCAGTTCTTC. Its translation is CASSTSGGYNEQFF.

At least ten counts were recorded for this clone. The chain combines TRBV27 with TRBJ2-6, with D uncertain. Germline lookup yields CDR1 MNHEY and CDR2 SMNVEV (reference sequence). The CDR3 has 14 amino acids. V was clipped by 0 bases and J by 0 bases, with 0 bases between them. The CDR3 DNA follows: TGTGCCAGCAGTTTATCCTCTGGGGCCAACGTCCTGACTTTC. Amino acids: CASSLSSGANVLTF.

The V call is TRBV5-5, the J call TRBJ1-1; 7 bases align to TRBD1. The junction had 6 bases not matched to a gene; V was cut back by 4 bases and J by 3 bases. From germline, CDR1 is SGHKS and CDR2 YYEKEE (reference sequence). The CDR3 spans 14 residues. The CDR3 loop reads CASSRVTGDTEAFF. The CDR3 DNA sequence: TGTGCCAGCAGCCGCGTTACAGGGGACACTGAAGCTTTCTTT. Based on the CDR3 plus reference TRBV5-5 and TRBJ1-1, the full variable domain is DAGVTQSPTHLIKTRGQQVTLRCSPISGHKSVSWYQQVLGQGPQFIFQYYEKEERGRGNFPDRFSARQFPNYSSELNVNALLLGDSALYLCASSRVTGDTEAFFGQGTRLTVV.